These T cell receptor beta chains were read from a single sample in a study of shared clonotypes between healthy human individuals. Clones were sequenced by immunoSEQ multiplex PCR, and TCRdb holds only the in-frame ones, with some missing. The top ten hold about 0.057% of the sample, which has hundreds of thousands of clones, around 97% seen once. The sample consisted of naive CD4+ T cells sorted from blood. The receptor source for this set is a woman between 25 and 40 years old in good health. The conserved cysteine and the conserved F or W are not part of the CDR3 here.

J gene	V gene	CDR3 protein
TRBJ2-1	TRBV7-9	ASSLVLSGVSDEQF
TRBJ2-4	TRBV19	ASIPGGAKNIQY
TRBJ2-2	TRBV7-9	ASSRTQNTGELF
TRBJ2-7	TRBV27	ASRQPGQGYYEQY
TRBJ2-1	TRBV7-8	ASSSSWAGTYNEQF
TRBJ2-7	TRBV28	ASSFSRPSYEQY
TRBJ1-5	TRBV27	ASSLKIPHRNQPQH
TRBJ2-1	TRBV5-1	ASSLGTTRNEQF
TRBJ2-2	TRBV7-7	ASSFGGLAGELF
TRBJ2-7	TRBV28	ASSPGDLSLYEQY
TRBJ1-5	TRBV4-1	ASSQEGGSHSNQPQH
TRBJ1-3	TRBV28	ASQDRGSGNTIY
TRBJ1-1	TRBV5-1	ASSLGGTLNMNTEAF
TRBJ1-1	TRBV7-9	ASRTSGGTEAF